This T cell receptor beta chain came from a study of T cells in Graves' hyperthyroidism and ophthalmopathy. A NOSPECS grade of at least 4, a Clinical Activity Score of at least 3 and duration under 3 months were recorded in ophthalmopathy patients. The CDR3 has 14 amino acids. Trimming took off 8 bases at V and 3 bases at J, with 17 bases between the two ends. The investigators amplified TCR beta CDR3 regions from RNA transcripts. With the HTBI primer set, the TCR CDR3 went through a first round of RT-PCR. MiXCR, applied by TCRdb to the multiplex PCR reads, yields one record per CDR3 protein. The table includes 490,000 or so distinct CDR3 sequences, 20% to 25% detected once.

V and J are TRBV12-3 or TRBV12-4 and TRBJ2-7; tentative D call: TRBD2 (7 bases). The sequence was obtained from a woman in her 70s with Graves' ophthalmopathy. Source material: blood. The CDR3 nucleotides are TGTGCCAGCGATGGGGAGGGGGGGATCTACGAGCAGTACTTC. Its translation: CASDGEGGIYEQYF.